This T cell receptor (beta chain) was profiled in a study of lymphopenia after photon versus proton radiotherapy. Points from the study as a whole: Photon-treated patients lost naive T cells and TCR diversity; proton-treated stayed stable.

Sequenced by immunoSEQ multiplex PCR; TCRdb stores in-frame clones only, minus some. The profile shows more than 60,000 clones, roughly 86% of them singletons. With respect to this clone: Its specificity is unknown.

The starting material was peripheral blood, obtained from a patient treated with photon-based radiotherapy. This clonotype was obtained from a man in his forties or fifties with gastric cancer.

The CDR3 spells CASRLPYQPQHF. The CDR3 DNA reads as TGTGCCAGCAGGTTACCCTATCAGCCCCAGCATTTT. The V call is TRBV2, the J call TRBJ1-5; D not resolved. The germline CDR1 and CDR2 sequences are SNHLY and FYNNEI. Between the trimmed V and J ends, which lost 6 bases and 5 bases, there was a span of 8 bases. The CDR3 sequence is 12 residues long.